This paragraph reports one T cell receptor (beta chain). The sample comes from a study of OX40 agonist ivuxolimab in advanced cancers. TCRdb's copy holds only in-frame clones and misses some; the assay was immunoSEQ multiplex PCR. The sample lists roughly 80,000 clones, 85% occurring once. The CDR3 is made up of 17 amino acids. Germline V lookup: CDR1 MGHRA, CDR2 YSYEKL. With 0 bases clipped from V and 2 bases from J, the junction kept 6 bases outside the gene matches. The clonotype was recovered from an adult with an advanced solid tumor such as melanoma, head and neck, liver or kidney cancer. The genes are TRBV4-1 and TRBJ2-1; TRBD2 agrees at 8 bases. Sequences were derived from CD4+ or CD8+ T cells sorted from blood, sampled in a trial of the OX40 agonist ivuxolimab. The CDR3 DNA reads as TGCGCCAGCAGCCAAGATTGGGGCGGGGGGACCTACAATGAGCAGTTCTTC. It specifies CASSQDWGGGTYNEQFF.